The sequence of this T cell receptor (beta chain) was determined in a study of CXCR3-negative and CXCR3-positive naive CD8 T cells. Across the whole study: Per library, roughly 1.6 +/- 0.3 million reads; roughly 150 million TRB reads overall. Study results and limitations: Both of the naive subsets showed about the same high diversity, but memory CD8+ cells had much less. Fresh PBMCs were used in most assays, and CXCR3 expression partially decreased after cryopreservation. CXCR3-positive naive cells had more hydrophobic TRB CDR3s than CXCR3-negative naive cells.

Triplicate approximately 320,000-cell sorts were made of each CD8+ T cell subset. According to its frequency, this clonotype is medium-sized (0.01 to 0.1%). Its antigen remains unknown. All TRB cDNA libraries came from 5' RACE performed with UMI labels. Reanalyzing the 5' RACE reads, TCRdb keeps one entry per CDR3 protein, without DNA. This sample's table has 5,700 or so distinct CDR3 sequences. CDR3 size: 12 residues. Sequenced material: naive CXCR3+ CD8+ T cells from blood. Specified subset: CD45RO-CCR7+CD27+CD95- naive CD8+ T cells expressing CXCR3 (TNR3+). The genes are TRBV12-3 or TRBV12-4 and TRBJ1-1. The TCR originated in a human donor in good health. Some clones in this sample may be carry-over from other donors' samples. The CDR3 reads CASSLAKTEAFF.